Sequencing of this T cell receptor (beta chain) was carried out in a study of patients and donors after allogeneic stem cell transplantation. The J segment lost 4 bases and the V segment lost 11 bases, leaving 7 bases of the junction unmatched. The CDR3 spans 12 residues. Germline CDR1 reads LNHDA; CDR2 reads SQIVND (reference sequence). TCRdb called the RT-PCR reads again in MiXCR, with one record for every CDR3 protein. The data contain approximately 99,000 distinct CDR3 sequences, 35% of them seen just once; the ten biggest clones take up around 30%. This clonotype was obtained from a human donor who was either an allogeneic HSCT recipient or a stem cell or donor lymphocyte infusion donor (not recorded which). It is not recorded whose cells these are; they may come from a transplant donor. The chain is built from TRBV19 and TRBJ1-2; TRBD1 aligns across 7 bases. Specimen: blood, either unsorted or a sorted T cell fraction (not recorded which). CDR3 sequence reads: CAVGTEPYGYTF. The CDR3 DNA sequence: TGTGCCGTCGGGACAGAACCCTATGGCTACACCTTC.